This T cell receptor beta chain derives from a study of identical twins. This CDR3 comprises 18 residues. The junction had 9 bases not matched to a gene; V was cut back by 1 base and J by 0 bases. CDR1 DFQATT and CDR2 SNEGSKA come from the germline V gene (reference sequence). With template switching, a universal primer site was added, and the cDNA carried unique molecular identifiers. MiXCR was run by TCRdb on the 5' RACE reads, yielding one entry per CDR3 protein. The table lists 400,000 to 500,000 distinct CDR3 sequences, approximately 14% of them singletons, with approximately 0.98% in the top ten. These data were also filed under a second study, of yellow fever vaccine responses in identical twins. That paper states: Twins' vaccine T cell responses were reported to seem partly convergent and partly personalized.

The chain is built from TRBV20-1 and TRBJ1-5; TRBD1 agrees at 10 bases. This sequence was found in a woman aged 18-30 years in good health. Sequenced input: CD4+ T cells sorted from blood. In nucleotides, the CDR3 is TGCAGTGCTAGAGTCCCCGGGACAGGGGCTTCTAGCAATCAGCCCCAGCATTTT. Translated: CSARVPGTGASSNQPQHF.